The next 13 T cell receptor beta chains were all read from a single sample in a study of T cells after yellow fever vaccination. TCRdb analysed the 5' RACE reads with MiXCR anew, one entry per CDR3 protein. The sample lists under 100,000 distinct CDR3 sequences; around 5.8% were seen once. This material consisted of CD8+ T cells sorted from PBMCs, taken 10 days after the yellow fever booster vaccination. The receptor source for this set is a man aged 18 to 35 who received the YFV17D yellow fever vaccine.

There are a few counts of this clonotype. This chain links TRBV4-1 with TRBJ1-1; D gene ambiguous. CDR1 is MGHRA, CDR2 YSYEKL, per germline. The CDR3 consists of 11 residues. V shed 0 bases and J shed 6 bases, with 2 bases lying between them. Here the CDR3 reads CASSQDAEAFF. The CDR3 bases are TGCGCCAGCAGCCAAGATGCTGAAGCTTTCTTT.

This clonotype was seen more than once but under ten times. The chain uses TRBV12-3 or TRBV12-4 and TRBJ2-3; the D gene is possibly TRBD1 (5 bases). V gave up 5 bases and J gave up 4 bases, with 22 bases separating them. This CDR3 contains 17 residues. CDR3 in DNA: TGTGCCAGCAGTCGGCGGCCCTCCCTCGACAGTGCAGATACGCAGTATTTT. Residues: CASSRRPSLDSADTQYF.

This clonotype has only a few counts. CDR3 region: CASQSGLGSEEQFF. CDR3 sequence (DNA): TGTGCCAGCCAGTCCGGACTAGGGAGTGAGGAGCAGTTCTTC. The chain carries TRBV28 and TRBJ2-1; 7 bases line up with TRBD2. After removal of 8 bases from V and 10 bases from J, the junction contained 14 bases not matched to a gene. Germline assignment: CDR1 MDHEN and CDR2 SYDVKM. The CDR3 is 14 amino acids.

The chain links TRBV4-1 to TRBJ2-7; maybe TRBD1 (6 bases). The germline V gene has CDR1 MGHRA and CDR2 YSYEKL. Trimming removed 4 bases at V and 0 bases at J, with 10 bases between. The CDR3 extends over 14 amino acids. CDR3 sequence: CASSRTDSSYEQYF. CDR3 coding DNA: TGCGCCAGCAGCCGGACAGACAGCTCCTACGAGCAGTACTTC.

This clonotype occurred many times. This chain joins TRBV3-1 and TRBJ2-3; D is uncertain. The V end lost 3 bases, the J end lost 3 bases, and 7 bases lay between the germline ends. Germline values: CDR1 LGHDT, CDR2 YNNKEL (reference sequence). This CDR3 is built from 13 residues. The CDR3 sequence is CASSQTLTDTQYF. The CDR3 region has the DNA TGTGCCAGCAGCCAGACGTTGACAGATACGCAGTATTTT.

This clonotype was seen ten or more times. The rearrangement uses TRBV5-1 and TRBJ2-4, with D unclear. The V end was cut by 0 bases, the J end by 4 bases, with 5 bases between. The CDR3 sequence is 13 residues long. Germline V gene sequence: CDR1 SGHRS, CDR2 YFSETQ. The CDR3, as DNA: TGCGCCAGCAGCTTGGCCGGGAAAAACATTCAGTACTTC. It yields the protein CASSLAGKNIQYF.

Turning to this clonotype: This is likely a read error, given that the CDR3 carries no conserved phenylalanine or tryptophan at its end. The chain links TRBV7-9 to TRBJ1-2; 10 nucleotides line up with TRBD1. V dropped 7 bases and J dropped 5; count of bases not matched to a gene: 7. CDR1 is SEHNR, CDR2 FQNEAQ, per germline (reference sequence). The CDR3 spans 14 residues. CDR3 nucleotides: TGTGCCAGCATGGGGACAGGGGCGATTTATGGCTACACCTCC. It yields the protein CASMGTGAIYGYTS.

This clonotype was counted at least ten times. The V and J genes are TRBV7-9 and TRBJ1-5; maybe TRBD1 (6 bases). The V end was cut by 3 bases, the J end by 3 bases, with 9 bases between. Germline V gene sequence: CDR1 SEHNR, CDR2 FQNEAQ (reference sequence). The CDR3 is made up of 14 amino acids. The CDR3 loop reads CASSLGGLNQPQHF. The CDR3 nucleotides read TGTGCCAGCAGCTTGGGGGGCCTCAATCAGCCCCAGCATTTT.

This clonotype was observed many times. The chain combines TRBV18 with TRBJ1-1; the D gene is possibly TRBD1 (5 bases). The CDR3 loop spans 14 amino acids. The V end was cut by 4 bases, the J end by 5 bases, with 14 bases between. Germline V gene sequence: CDR1 KGHSH, CDR2 LQKENI. The CDR3, as DNA: TGTGCCAGCTCACTGGGACCTGAACGGACTGAAGCTTTCTTT. It yields the protein CASSLGPERTEAFF.

This clonotype came up many times. The chain joins TRBV28 to TRBJ2-3, with D possibly being TRBD1 (5 bases). This CDR3 region has 12 residues. Germline V gene lookup returns CDR1 MDHEN and CDR2 SYDVKM. The V end lost 7 bases, the J end lost 6 bases, and 11 bases lay between the germline ends. The DNA for the CDR3 is TGTGCCAGCAACTGGGGCTGGGATACGCAGTATTTT. Its protein product is CASNWGWDTQYF.

J is TRBJ1-3 and V is TRBV5-1; weak D call: TRBD1 (6 bases). Germline V gene data show CDR1 as SGHRS and CDR2 as YFSETQ. The CDR3 covers 15 residues. Trimming removed 0 bases from V and 10 bases from J, with 17 bases in between. The CDR3 sequence is CASSLAPGGQVTIYF. The CDR3 DNA is TGCGCCAGCAGCTTGGCCCCTGGGGGCCAAGTAACCATATATTTT.

This clonotype occurred a few times. This chain uses TRBV25-1 with TRBJ2-5; D is possibly TRBD1 or TRBD2 (6 bases each). CDR1 and CDR2 (germline): MGHDK, SYGVNS. The CDR3 spans 11 residues. Trimming took off 10 bases at V and 4 bases at J, with 10 bases between the two ends. The CDR3: CATGAGETQYF. CDR3 bases: TGTGCCACGGGGGCCGGAGAGACCCAGTACTTC.

The rearrangement uses TRBV6-5 and TRBJ1-3, with D unresolved. Looked up from germline, CDR1 is MNHEY and CDR2 is SVGAGI. Trimming removed 2 bases at V and 3 bases at J, with 11 bases between. The CDR3 extends over 15 amino acids. This CDR3 is CASSYGSGSGNTIYF. DNA for the CDR3: TGTGCCAGCAGTTACGGGTCTGGAAGTGGAAACACCATATATTTT.